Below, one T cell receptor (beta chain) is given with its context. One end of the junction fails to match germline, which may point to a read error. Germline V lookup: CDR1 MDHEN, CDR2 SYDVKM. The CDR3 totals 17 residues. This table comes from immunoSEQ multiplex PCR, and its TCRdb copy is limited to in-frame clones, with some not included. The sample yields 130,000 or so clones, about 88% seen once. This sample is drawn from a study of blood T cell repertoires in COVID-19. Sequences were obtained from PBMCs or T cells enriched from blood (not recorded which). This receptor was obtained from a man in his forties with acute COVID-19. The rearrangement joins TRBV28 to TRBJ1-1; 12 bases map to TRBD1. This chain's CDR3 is CANSLWGQGAFRTEAFF. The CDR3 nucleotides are TGTGCCAACAGTTTATGGGGACAGGGGGCTTTTCGCACTGAAGCTTTCTTT.